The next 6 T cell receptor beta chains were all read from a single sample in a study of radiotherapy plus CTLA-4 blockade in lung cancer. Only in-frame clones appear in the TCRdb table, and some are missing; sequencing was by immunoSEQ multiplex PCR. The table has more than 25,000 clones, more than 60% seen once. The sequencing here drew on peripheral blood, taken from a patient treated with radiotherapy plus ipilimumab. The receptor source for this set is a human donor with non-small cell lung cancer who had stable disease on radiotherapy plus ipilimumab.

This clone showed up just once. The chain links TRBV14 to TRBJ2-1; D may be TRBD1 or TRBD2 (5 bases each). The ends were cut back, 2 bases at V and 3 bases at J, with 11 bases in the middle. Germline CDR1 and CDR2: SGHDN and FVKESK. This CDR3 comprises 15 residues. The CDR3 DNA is TGTGCCAGCAGCCAATTAAGTGGGGGCTACAATGAGCAGTTCTTC. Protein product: CASSQLSGGYNEQFF.

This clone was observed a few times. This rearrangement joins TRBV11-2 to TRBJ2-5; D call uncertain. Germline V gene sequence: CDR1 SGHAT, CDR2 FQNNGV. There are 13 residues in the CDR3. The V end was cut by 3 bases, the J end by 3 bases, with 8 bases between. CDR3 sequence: CASSLIRKETQYF. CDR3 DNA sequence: TGTGCCAGCAGCTTGATTAGGAAAGAGACCCAGTACTTC.

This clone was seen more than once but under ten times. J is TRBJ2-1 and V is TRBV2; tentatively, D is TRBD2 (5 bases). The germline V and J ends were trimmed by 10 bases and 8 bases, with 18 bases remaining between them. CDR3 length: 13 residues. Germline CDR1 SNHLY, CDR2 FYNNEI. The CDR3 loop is CAINGRGRDEQFF. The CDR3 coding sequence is TGTGCCATAAACGGTCGGGGTCGGGATGAGCAGTTCTTC.

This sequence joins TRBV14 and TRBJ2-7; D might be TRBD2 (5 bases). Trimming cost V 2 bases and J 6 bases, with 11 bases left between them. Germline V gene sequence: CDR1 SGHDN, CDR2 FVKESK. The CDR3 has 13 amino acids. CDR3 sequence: CASSQWTAGEQYF. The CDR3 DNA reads TGTGCCAGCAGCCAATGGACGGCGGGCGAGCAGTACTTC.

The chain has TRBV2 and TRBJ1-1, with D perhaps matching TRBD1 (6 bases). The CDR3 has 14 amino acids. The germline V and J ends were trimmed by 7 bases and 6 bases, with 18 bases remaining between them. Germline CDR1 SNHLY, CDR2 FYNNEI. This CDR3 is CASTPQGKLAEAFF. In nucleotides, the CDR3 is TGTGCCAGCACCCCACAGGGTAAACTTGCTGAAGCTTTCTTT.

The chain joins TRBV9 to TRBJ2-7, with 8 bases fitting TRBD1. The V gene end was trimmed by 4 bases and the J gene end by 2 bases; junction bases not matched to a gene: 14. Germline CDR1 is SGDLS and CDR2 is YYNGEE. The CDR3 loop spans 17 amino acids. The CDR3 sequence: CASSNYPDRENPYEQYF. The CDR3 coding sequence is TGTGCCAGCAGCAACTATCCGGACAGGGAGAACCCCTACGAGCAGTACTTC. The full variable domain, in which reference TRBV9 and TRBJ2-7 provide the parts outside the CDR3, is DSGVTQTPKHLITATGQRVTLRCSPRSGDLSVYWYQQSLDQGLQFLIQYYNGEERAKGNILERFSAQQFPDLHSELNLSSLELGDSALYFCASSNYPDRENPYEQYFGPGTRLTVT.